Below, 20 T cell receptor beta chains from the same sample are listed, as sequenced in a study of shared clonotypes between healthy human individuals. The method was immunoSEQ multiplex PCR; TCRdb's version includes in-frame clones alone and lacks a portion of them. The data contain approximately 320,000 clones, around 86% of them singletons. The sequencing input was memory CD8+ T cells sorted from blood. Sample subset: CD45RO+ cells pooled with CCR7-negative TemRA cells. These receptors were taken from a young man in good health.

The genes are TRBV5-8 and TRBJ2-7; TRBD2 might be the D (6 bases). Looked up from germline, CDR1 is SGHTS and CDR2 is YDEGEE. V dropped 2 bases and J dropped 3 bases, with 12 bases sitting between them. This CDR3 region has 14 residues. CDR3 sequence: CASSLWRENYEQYF. CDR3 DNA: TGTGCCAGCAGCTTATGGAGGGAGAACTACGAGCAGTACTTC.

The rearrangement links TRBV9 to TRBJ2-1; the D gene is possibly TRBD2 (6 bases). Germline V lookup: CDR1 SGDLS, CDR2 YYNGEE. CDR3 length: 15 residues. V was clipped by 4 bases and J by 2 bases, with 13 bases between them. This CDR3 is CASSLSGWTYNEQFF. The CDR3 DNA reads as TGTGCCAGCAGCCTTAGCGGTTGGACCTACAATGAGCAGTTCTTC.

This chain connects TRBV9 to TRBJ2-6, with D perhaps matching TRBD1 (5 bases). Germline CDR1 SGDLS, CDR2 YYNGEE. The V gene lost 3 bases and the J gene lost 0 bases, with 13 bases spanning the gap. This CDR3 comprises 17 residues. CDR3 nucleotides: TGTGCCAGCAGCGGGTGGGGCGCTGGCTCTGGGGCCAACGTCCTGACTTTC. This translates into CASSGWGAGSGANVLTF.

The rearrangement links TRBV5-1 to TRBJ1-1, with D tentatively TRBD1 (6 bases). The CDR3 extends over 17 amino acids. Germline V lookup: CDR1 SGHRS, CDR2 YFSETQ. The V end was cut by 3 bases, the J end by 0 bases, with 18 bases between. The CDR3 DNA reads TGCGCCAGCAGCTCTGTCCCGGGACACTTGATGAACACTGAAGCTTTCTTT. Encoded protein: CASSSVPGHLMNTEAFF.

The chain couples TRBV27 to TRBJ2-7, with 10 positions matching TRBD1. Germline CDR1 MNHEY, CDR2 SMNVEV (reference sequence). The CDR3 length is 14 residues. The trim removed 7 bases at V and 5 bases at J, leaving 8 bases unmatched. This chain's CDR3 is CASNRQGASNEQYF. For the CDR3, the DNA is TGTGCCAGCAACCGACAGGGGGCATCTAACGAGCAGTACTTC.

This clone was counted only a few times. The chain couples TRBV9 to TRBJ2-6; unclear D gene. Germline CDR1 SGDLS, CDR2 YYNGEE. The V and J ends lost 5 bases and 0 bases respectively, with 9 bases between them. This CDR3 has 15 amino acids. The CDR3 spells CASSGSLSGANVLTF. The CDR3, as DNA: TGTGCCAGCAGTGGTTCCCTCTCTGGGGCCAACGTCCTGACTTTC.

The chain recombines TRBV10-1 with TRBJ2-7, with 8 bases identical to TRBD1. Trimming at V came to 4 bases and at J to 2 bases, leaving 10 bases not matched to a gene. This CDR3 has 16 amino acids. The germline CDR1 and CDR2 sequences are WNHNN and SYGVQD (reference sequence). The CDR3 region has the DNA TGCGCCAGCAGTGGTTCCTGGACAGGGAAGGCCTACGAGCAGTACTTC. Its protein product is CASSGSWTGKAYEQYF.

This clone was picked up many times. V and J are TRBV11-2 and TRBJ2-3, with TRBD2 matching over 7 bases. The length of the CDR3 is 17 residues. Germline CDR1 reads SGHAT; CDR2 reads FQNNGV. J was trimmed by 3 bases and V by 2 bases; bases with no gene match: 11. CDR3 sequence: CASSLPSGWLETDTQYF. DNA for the CDR3: TGTGCCAGCAGCTTACCTAGCGGTTGGCTGGAAACAGATACGCAGTATTTT. Together with reference TRBV11-2 and TRBJ2-3, the CDR3 gives the full variable domain: EAGVAQSPRYKIIEKRQSVAFWCNPISGHATLYWYQQILGQGPKLLIQFQNNGVVDDSQLPKDRFSAERLKGVDSTLKIQPAKLEDSAVYLCASSLPSGWLETDTQYFGPGTRLTVL.

The chain has TRBV28 and TRBJ2-2; TRBD2 matches 7 bases. J was trimmed by 5 bases and V by 2 bases; bases with no gene match: 2. This CDR3 comprises 14 residues. The germline V gene encodes CDR1 MDHEN and CDR2 SYDVKM. The CDR3 nucleotides are TGTGCCAGCAGTTTAGTGGGAGGGACCGGGGAGCTGTTTTTT. Translated: CASSLVGGTGELFF.

This clone has only one observation. Other DNA sequences in the sample encode the same CDR3. The V gene is TRBV9, the J gene TRBJ2-7; D uncertain. The length of the CDR3 is 14 residues. V lost 0 bases to trimming and J lost 1 base, with 8 bases between them. Per the germline V gene, CDR1 is SGDLS and CDR2 is YYNGEE. In DNA form, the CDR3 reads TGTGCCAGCAGCGTAGTTTCAGGTTCCTACGAGCAGTACTTC. Its protein product is CASSVVSGSYEQYF. The variable domain in full, completed from reference TRBV9 and TRBJ2-7, reads DSGVTQTPKHLITATGQRVTLRCSPRSGDLSVYWYQQSLDQGLQFLIQYYNGEERAKGNILERFSAQQFPDLHSELNLSSLELGDSALYFCASSVVSGSYEQYFGPGTRLTVT.

CDR3 bases: TGTGCCAGCAGCCAGGGACTAGCGGGCCCGGGAAACATTCAGTACTTC. Protein sequence: CASSQGLAGPGNIQYF. The V call is TRBV5-4, the J call TRBJ2-4, with 12 bases aligning to TRBD2. The V segment lost 4 bases and the J segment 6 bases; nucleotides outside the gene matches: 8. This CDR3 has 16 residues. Germline V gene data show CDR1 as SGHNT and CDR2 as YYREEE (reference sequence).

J is TRBJ1-5 and V is TRBV30; D remains unclear. V gave up 0 bases and J gave up 0 bases, with 9 bases separating them. Germline V gene lookup returns CDR1 GTSNPN and CDR2 SVGIG (reference sequence). This CDR3 contains 15 residues. CDR3 protein: CAWSVLGNSNQPQHF. CDR3 DNA sequence: TGTGCCTGGAGTGTCTTGGGAAATAGCAATCAGCCCCAGCATTTT.

As to this clone: The sample carries other DNA sequences with the same CDR3. This chain links TRBV27 with TRBJ2-7; D is unresolved. Deletions cut 3 bases from V and 2 bases from J, with 11 bases between. The CDR3 spans 14 residues. Germline V gene lookup returns CDR1 MNHEY and CDR2 SMNVEV (reference sequence). The DNA for the CDR3 is TGTGCCAGCAGTTTCGGGCCTAAGGCCTACGAGCAGTACTTC. This encodes CASSFGPKAYEQYF.

The V and J genes are TRBV7-2 and TRBJ1-2; D uncertain. V was pared by 3 bases and J by 4 bases, with 6 bases between. Germline CDR1 and CDR2: SGHTA and FQGNSA. This CDR3 has 12 residues. The CDR3 here is CASSFQVYGYTF. The CDR3 DNA reads as TGTGCCAGCAGCTTCCAGGTCTATGGCTACACCTTC.

V gene TRBV4-3 combines with J gene TRBJ2-5; 10 bases align to TRBD2. Unmatched junction bases numbered 7, after V lost 0 bases and J lost 0 bases. The CDR3 is made up of 18 amino acids. The germline gives CDR1 LGHNA, CDR2 YSLEER. CDR3 coding DNA: TGCGCCAGCAGCCAAGAACTAGCGGGAAACATCTACCAAGAGACCCAGTACTTC. Its protein product is CASSQELAGNIYQETQYF.

This sequence joins TRBV7-8 and TRBJ2-7; D is undetermined. CDR1 SGHVS and CDR2 FQNEAQ come from the germline V gene. This CDR3 has 16 residues. Between the trimmed V and J ends, which lost 0 bases and 2 bases, there was a span of 14 bases. The CDR3 nucleotides read TGTGCCAGCAGCTTAGCTCATCCGGCGGAACCCTACGAGCAGTACTTC. As protein: CASSLAHPAEPYEQYF.

J is TRBJ2-3 and V is TRBV9, with D perhaps TRBD1 (6 bases). Germline assignment: CDR1 SGDLS and CDR2 YYNGEE. CDR3 length: 14 amino acids. V was trimmed by 3 bases and J by 0 bases, leaving 8 bases between them. The CDR3 DNA reads as TGTGCCAGCAGCGCACAGGGTAGCACAGATACGCAGTATTTT. Translated, it gives CASSAQGSTDTQYF.

The V and J genes are TRBV29-1 and TRBJ1-2; D gene ambiguous. There are 13 residues in the CDR3. Germline V CDR1 and CDR2: SQVTM, ANQGSEA. The ends were cut back, 8 bases at V and 7 bases at J, with 20 bases in the middle. The CDR3 here is CSFRASRAGGYTF. For the CDR3, the DNA is TGCAGCTTCCGGGCGTCCCGAGCGGGTGGCTACACCTTC. The full variable domain, its missing parts supplied by reference TRBV29-1 and TRBJ1-2, is SAVISQKPSRDICQRGTSLTIQCQVDSQVTMMFWYRQQPGQSLTLIATANQGSEATYESGFVIDKFPISRPNLTFSTLTVSNMSPEDSSIYLCSFRASRAGGYTFGSGTRLTVV.

This clone was counted once. The gene calls are TRBV7-6 and TRBJ2-3, with a possible D match to TRBD1 (5 bases). Germline-derived CDR1 and CDR2 are SGHVS and FNYEAQ. V dropped 7 bases and J dropped 4 bases, with 15 bases sitting between them. The CDR3 runs 14 residues. DNA for the CDR3: TGTGCCAGCACCGAGGAAGGGGCGGCAGATACGCAGTATTTT. It yields the protein CASTEEGAADTQYF.

The V gene is TRBV28, the J gene TRBJ2-2, with D unclear. The ends were cut back, 10 bases at V and 1 base at J, with 13 bases in the middle. CDR1 and CDR2 from the germline V gene are MDHEN and SYDVKM. The CDR3 consists of 14 residues. The CDR3 nucleotides are TGTGCCACCCACTTGGGAAGGAACACCGGGGAGCTGTTTTTT. Its protein is CATHLGRNTGELFF.